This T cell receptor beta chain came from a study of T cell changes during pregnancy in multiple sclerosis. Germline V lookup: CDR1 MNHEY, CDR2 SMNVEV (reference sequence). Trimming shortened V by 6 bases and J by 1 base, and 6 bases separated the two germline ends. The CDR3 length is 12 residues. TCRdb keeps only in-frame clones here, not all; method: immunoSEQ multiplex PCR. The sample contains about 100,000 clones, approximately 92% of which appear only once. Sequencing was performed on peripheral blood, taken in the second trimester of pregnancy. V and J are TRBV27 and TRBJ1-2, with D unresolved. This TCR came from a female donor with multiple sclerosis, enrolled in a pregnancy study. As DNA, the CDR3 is TGTGCCAGCAGCCCCAATAACTATGGCTACACCTTC. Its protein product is CASSPNNYGYTF.